Detailed here is one TCR beta chain. The target antigen is unknown. This entry comes from a study of OX40 agonist ivuxolimab in advanced cancers. About the study: Melanoma, hepatocellular carcinoma, head and neck or renal cell cancer occurred in dose-escalation patients.

The protocol was immunoSEQ multiplex PCR, while the TCRdb copy is restricted to in-frame clones and leaves out a portion. In the table there are more than 60,000 clones, approximately 86% of which are singletons. Study-wide results and limits: Antigen specificity of clonally expanded peripheral T cells was not established.

Specimen: CD4+ or CD8+ T cells sorted from blood, collected in a trial of the OX40 agonist ivuxolimab. The TCR sequence derives from an adult with an advanced solid tumor such as melanoma, head and neck, liver or kidney cancer.

The CDR3 DNA sequence: TGTGCCTGGAGTCCCGGTAGGGAATGGTACGAGCAGTACTTC. Translation gives CAWSPGREWYEQYF. The chain combines TRBV30 with TRBJ2-7, with D unresolved. V was cut by 2 bases and J by 4 bases, with 15 bases left in between. The CDR3 is 14 amino acids. The germline V gene encodes CDR1 GTSNPN and CDR2 SVGIG (reference sequence).